Below, 15 T cell receptor beta chains from the same sample are listed, as sequenced in a study of cytomegalovirus exposure and HLA in healthy donors. Produced via immunoSEQ multiplex PCR; TCRdb's table is partial and in-frame only. The sample carries roughly 300,000 clones, 88% recorded once. The specimen sequenced was PBMCs. The receptors originated from a woman aged 18-30 years in good health and CMV-seronegative.

This chain connects TRBV5-1 to TRBJ1-2; 7 positions match TRBD1. In germline, CDR1 is SGHRS, CDR2 YFSETQ. The CDR3 is 15 amino acids. The V segment lost 7 bases and the J segment 0 bases; nucleotides outside the gene matches: 9. The DNA of the CDR3 is TGCGCCAGCTATGTGTCAGGGGGTGCTAACTATGGCTACACCTTC. Its protein is CASYVSGGANYGYTF.

The rearrangement joins TRBV9 to TRBJ2-5; maybe TRBD2 (5 bases). CDR1 is SGDLS, CDR2 YYNGEE, per germline. V dropped 0 bases and J dropped 2 bases, with 11 bases sitting between them. The CDR3 runs to 15 residues. The CDR3 region has the DNA TGTGCCAGCAGCGTAGAAGCGGCAGCTCAAGAGACCCAGTACTTC. Amino acid sequence: CASSVEAAAQETQYF.

CDR3 sequence (DNA): TGCGCCAGCAGCCATGGGACTAGCGGGAGAAGACAAGAGACCCAGTACTTC. It codes for CASSHGTSGRRQETQYF. The V and J genes are TRBV5-1 and TRBJ2-5; 14 nucleotides align to TRBD2. The V gene end was trimmed by 4 bases and the J gene end by 2 bases; junction bases not matched to a gene: 7. Germline loops: CDR1 SGHRS, CDR2 YFSETQ. This CDR3 has 17 amino acids.

The chain has TRBV30 and TRBJ1-5; D is possibly TRBD1 (6 bases). CDR1 and CDR2 from the germline V gene are GTSNPN and SVGIG (reference sequence). Trimming removed 3 bases from V and 1 base from J, with 10 bases in between. This CDR3 region has 14 residues. For the CDR3, the DNA is TGTGCCTGGAGCGAGGGGACAAGCAATCAGCCCCAGCATTTT. Translated: CAWSEGTSNQPQHF. The variable domain in full, with the rest retrieved from reference TRBV30 and TRBJ1-5, is SQTIHQWPATLVQPVGSPLSLECTVEGTSNPNLYWYRQAAGRGLQLLFYSVGIGQISSEVPQNLSASRPQDRQFILSSKKLLLSDSGFYLCAWSEGTSNQPQHFGDGTRLSIL.

The table lists this clone with a few counts. This chain connects TRBV19 to TRBJ2-1; D might be TRBD2 (6 bases). The V gene's germline CDR1 is LNHDA and CDR2 SQIVND (reference sequence). The V and J ends lost 6 bases and 9 bases respectively, with 15 bases between them. CDR3 size: 13 residues. The CDR3 sequence is CASSGSWSGEQFF. DNA for the CDR3: TGTGCCAGTAGCGGGAGTTGGTCCGGTGAGCAGTTCTTC.

The rearrangement uses TRBV5-1 and TRBJ2-7; 10 nucleotides align to TRBD1. V dropped 5 bases and J dropped 3; count of bases not matched to a gene: 5. Germline V CDR1 and CDR2: SGHRS, YFSETQ. The length of the CDR3 is 14 residues. The CDR3 spells CASRPDRGGYEQYF. The CDR3 region has the DNA TGCGCCAGCAGACCGGACAGGGGGGGCTACGAGCAGTACTTC.

This clone came up a few times. This rearrangement joins TRBV6-5 to TRBJ1-1; no clear D gene. The CDR3 length is 11 residues. Trimming removed 6 bases at V and 3 bases at J, with 5 bases between. Germline lookup yields CDR1 MNHEY and CDR2 SVGAGI. The CDR3 spells CASRRYTEAFF. The CDR3 DNA reads TGTGCCAGCAGGCGCTACACTGAAGCTTTCTTT.

The CDR3 DNA follows: TGTGCCAGCAGTCCACCCCGGACTAGCGGGAAGTACGAGCAGTACTTC. It yields the protein CASSPPRTSGKYEQYF. The genes are TRBV28 and TRBJ2-7, with TRBD2 matching over 12 bases. The CDR3 spans 16 residues. Germline CDR1 MDHEN, CDR2 SYDVKM. V was pared by 5 bases and J by 4 bases, with 9 bases of the junction left unmatched.

The J gene is TRBJ1-2, the V gene TRBV19; 8 nucleotides agree with TRBD1. With 3 bases clipped from V and 2 bases from J, the junction kept 2 bases outside the gene matches. The germline CDR1 and CDR2 sequences are LNHDA and SQIVND (reference sequence). The CDR3 loop spans 14 amino acids. The CDR3 nucleotides are TGTGCCAGTAGTATCGGACAGGGAAACTATGGCTACACCTTC. Translating it yields CASSIGQGNYGYTF.

CDR3 DNA sequence: TGTGCCAGCAGCTCAAGGGGGCAGGGGGCGTATGAGCAGTTCTTC. Protein sequence: CASSSRGQGAYEQFF. The chain couples TRBV16 to TRBJ2-1, with TRBD1 identical over 8 bases. There are 15 residues in the CDR3. Germline CDR1 is KGHSY and CDR2 is FQNENV. V gave up 5 bases and J gave up 8 bases; unmatched junction bases: 11. Supplemented by reference TRBV16 and TRBJ2-1, the full variable domain reads GEEVAQTPKHLVRGEGQKAKLYCAPIKGHSYVFWYQQVLKNEFKFLISFQNENVFDETGMPKERFSAKCLPNSPCSLEIQATKLEDSAVYFCASSSRGQGAYEQFFGPGTRLTVL.

The gene calls are TRBV7-8 and TRBJ2-7, with unresolved D. The V gene lost 0 bases and the J gene lost 0 bases, with 9 bases spanning the gap. The CDR3 has 15 amino acids. Germline V gene lookup returns CDR1 SGHVS and CDR2 FQNEAQ. Here the CDR3 reads CASSLAELTSYEQYF. The CDR3 DNA follows: TGTGCCAGCAGCTTAGCGGAGCTGACCTCCTACGAGCAGTACTTC.

The V and J genes are TRBV27 and TRBJ2-1; tentative D call: TRBD2 (5 bases). CDR1 is MNHEY, CDR2 SMNVEV, per germline (reference sequence). V was clipped by 5 bases and J by 12 bases, with 20 bases between them. The CDR3 extends over 14 amino acids. Here the CDR3 DNA reads TGTGCCAGCAGTCCCCGGACTCGGACGCTAGCGCAGTTCTTC. Amino acid sequence: CASSPRTRTLAQFF.

This clone was recorded only once. Sequence at one end of the junction differs from germline and may be a read error. The V call is TRBV16, the J call TRBJ1-1, with 8 bases aligning to TRBD1. The length of the CDR3 is 16 residues. Germline CDR1 and CDR2: KGHSY and FQNENV. The CDR3 DNA reads TGTGCCAGCAGACAATTCAGAGGGACAGGTAACACTGAAGCTTTCTTT. This codes for CASRQFRGTGNTEAFF.

The rearrangement joins TRBV6-1 to TRBJ1-5, with 11 bases lining up with TRBD1. The CDR3 is 17 residues long. In germline, CDR1 is MNHNS, CDR2 SASEGT. The J segment lost 8 bases and the V segment lost 0 bases, leaving 9 bases of the junction unmatched. CDR3 DNA sequence: TGTGCCAGCAGTGAAGCGATTCTGGGACAGGGGGTTGAGCCCCAGCATTTT. It specifies CASSEAILGQGVEPQHF.

This rearrangement joins TRBV9 to TRBJ2-2; 9 bases line up with TRBD2. The V segment lost 7 bases and the J segment 3 bases; nucleotides outside the gene matches: 13. The germline CDR1 and CDR2 sequences are SGDLS and YYNGEE. The CDR3 contains 17 residues. This CDR3 is CASAPGRGGRDTGELFF. The CDR3 nucleotides read TGTGCCAGCGCTCCCGGGCGGGGGGGCAGGGACACCGGGGAGCTGTTTTTT.